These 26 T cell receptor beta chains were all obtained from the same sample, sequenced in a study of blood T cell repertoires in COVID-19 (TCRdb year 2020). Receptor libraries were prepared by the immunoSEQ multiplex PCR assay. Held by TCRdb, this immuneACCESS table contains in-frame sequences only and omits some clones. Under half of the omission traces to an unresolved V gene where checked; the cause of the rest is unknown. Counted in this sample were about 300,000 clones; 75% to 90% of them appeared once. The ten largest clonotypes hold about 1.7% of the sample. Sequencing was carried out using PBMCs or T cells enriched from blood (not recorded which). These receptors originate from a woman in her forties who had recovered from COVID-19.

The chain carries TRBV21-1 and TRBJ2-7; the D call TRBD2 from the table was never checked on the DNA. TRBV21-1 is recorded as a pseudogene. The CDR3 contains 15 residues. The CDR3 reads CASSQVTSGSYEQYF. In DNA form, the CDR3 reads TGTGCCAGCAGCCAGGTGACTAGCGGGAGCTACGAGCAGTACTTC.

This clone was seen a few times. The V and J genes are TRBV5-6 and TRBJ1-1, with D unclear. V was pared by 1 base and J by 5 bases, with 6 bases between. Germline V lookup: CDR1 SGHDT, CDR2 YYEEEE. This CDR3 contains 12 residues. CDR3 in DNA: TGTGCCAGCAGCTTGACGGGAACTGAAGCTTTCTTT. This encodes CASSLTGTEAFF.

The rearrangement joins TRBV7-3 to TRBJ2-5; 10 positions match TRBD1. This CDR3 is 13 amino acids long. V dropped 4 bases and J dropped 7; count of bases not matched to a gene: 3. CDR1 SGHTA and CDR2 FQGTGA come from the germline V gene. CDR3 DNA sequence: TGTGCCAGCAGCTCCGGACAGGGGGGGACCCAGTACTTC. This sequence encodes CASSSGQGGTQYF.

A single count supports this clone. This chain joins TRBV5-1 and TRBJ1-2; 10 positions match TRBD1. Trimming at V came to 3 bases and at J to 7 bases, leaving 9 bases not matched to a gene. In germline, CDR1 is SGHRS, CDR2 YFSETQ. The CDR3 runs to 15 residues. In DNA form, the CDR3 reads TGCGCCAGCAGCTCTCCGGGACAGGGGTTCTCTGGCTACACCTTC. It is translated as CASSSPGQGFSGYTF.

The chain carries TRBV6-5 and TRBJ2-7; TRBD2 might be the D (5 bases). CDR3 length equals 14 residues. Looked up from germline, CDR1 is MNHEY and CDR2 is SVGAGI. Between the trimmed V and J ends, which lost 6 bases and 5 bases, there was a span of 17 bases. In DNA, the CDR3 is TGTGCCAGCAGCGAGGGCCCCACTATCCACGAGCAGTACTTC. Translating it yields CASSEGPTIHEQYF.

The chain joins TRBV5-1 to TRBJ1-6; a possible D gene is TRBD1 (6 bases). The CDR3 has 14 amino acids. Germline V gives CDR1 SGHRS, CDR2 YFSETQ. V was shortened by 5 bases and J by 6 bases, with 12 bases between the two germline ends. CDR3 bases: TGCGCCAGCAGTCAGGGCAGGGGTAATTCACCCCTCCACTTT. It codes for CASSQGRGNSPLHF.

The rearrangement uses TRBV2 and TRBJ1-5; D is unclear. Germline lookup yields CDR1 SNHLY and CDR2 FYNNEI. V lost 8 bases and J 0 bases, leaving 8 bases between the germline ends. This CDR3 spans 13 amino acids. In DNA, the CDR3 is TGTGCCAGCCGGGAGAATAGCAATCAGCCCCAGCATTTT. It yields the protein CASRENSNQPQHF.

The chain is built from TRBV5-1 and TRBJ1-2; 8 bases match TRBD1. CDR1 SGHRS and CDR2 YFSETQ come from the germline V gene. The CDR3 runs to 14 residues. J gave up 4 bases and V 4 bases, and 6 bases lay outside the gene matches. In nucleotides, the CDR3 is TGCGCCAGCAGCCTATCGACAGGGGCCTATGGCTACACCTTC. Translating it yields CASSLSTGAYGYTF. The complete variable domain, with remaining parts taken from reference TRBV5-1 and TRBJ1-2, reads KAGVTQTPRYLIKTRGQQVTLSCSPISGHRSVSWYQQTPGQGLQFLFEYFSETQRNKGNFPGRFSGRQFSNSRSEMNVSTLELGDSALYLCASSLSTGAYGYTFGSGTRLTVV.

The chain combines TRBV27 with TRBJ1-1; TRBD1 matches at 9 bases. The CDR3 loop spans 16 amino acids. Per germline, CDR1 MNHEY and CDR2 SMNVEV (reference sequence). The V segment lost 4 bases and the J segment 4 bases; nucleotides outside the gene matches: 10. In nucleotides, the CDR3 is TGTGCCAGCAGTTCCTTGGGCACAGGGGGCCCCACTGAAGCTTTCTTT. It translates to CASSSLGTGGPTEAFF.

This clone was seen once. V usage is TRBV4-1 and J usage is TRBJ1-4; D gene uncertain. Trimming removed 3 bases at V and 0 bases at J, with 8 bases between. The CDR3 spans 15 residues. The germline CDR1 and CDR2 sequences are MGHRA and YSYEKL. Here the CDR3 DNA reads TGCGCCAGCAGCCAGGCCGGGACAACTAATGAAAAACTGTTTTTT. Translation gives CASSQAGTTNEKLFF.

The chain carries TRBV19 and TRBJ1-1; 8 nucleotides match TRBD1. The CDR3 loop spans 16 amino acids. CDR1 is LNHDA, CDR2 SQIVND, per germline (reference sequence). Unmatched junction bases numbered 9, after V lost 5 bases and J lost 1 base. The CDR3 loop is CASSPQGAGWNTEAFF. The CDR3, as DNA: TGTGCCAGTAGTCCTCAGGGGGCGGGCTGGAACACTGAAGCTTTCTTT.

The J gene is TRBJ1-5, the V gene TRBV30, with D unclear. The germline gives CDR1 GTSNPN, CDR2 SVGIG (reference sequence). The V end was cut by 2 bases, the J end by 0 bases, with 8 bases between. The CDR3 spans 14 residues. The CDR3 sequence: CAWSFSYSNQPQHF. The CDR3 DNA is TGTGCCTGGAGTTTCTCGTATAGCAATCAGCCCCAGCATTTT.

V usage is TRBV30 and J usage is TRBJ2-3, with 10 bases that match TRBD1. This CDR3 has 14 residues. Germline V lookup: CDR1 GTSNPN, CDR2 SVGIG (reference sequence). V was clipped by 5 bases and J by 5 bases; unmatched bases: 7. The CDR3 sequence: CAWAGTGVRDTQYF. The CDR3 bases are TGTGCCTGGGCCGGGACAGGGGTTCGAGATACGCAGTATTTT.

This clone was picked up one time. The CDR3 DNA reads TGTGCCAGCACCGGTGGACTCCAGGCAACTAATGAAAAACTGTTTTTT. As protein: CASTGGLQATNEKLFF. The chain employs TRBV2 and TRBJ1-4; D ambiguous. The CDR3 extends over 16 amino acids. Germline lookup yields CDR1 SNHLY and CDR2 FYNNEI. The V end lost 7 bases, the J end lost 0 bases, and 15 bases lay between the germline ends.

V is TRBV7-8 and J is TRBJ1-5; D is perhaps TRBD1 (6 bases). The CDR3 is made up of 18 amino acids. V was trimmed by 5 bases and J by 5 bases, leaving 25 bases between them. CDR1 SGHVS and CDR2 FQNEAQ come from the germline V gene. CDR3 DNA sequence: TGTGCCAGCAGCGTACCTCGACAGGTCCCACGGGTTGATCAGCCCCAGCATTTT. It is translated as CASSVPRQVPRVDQPQHF.

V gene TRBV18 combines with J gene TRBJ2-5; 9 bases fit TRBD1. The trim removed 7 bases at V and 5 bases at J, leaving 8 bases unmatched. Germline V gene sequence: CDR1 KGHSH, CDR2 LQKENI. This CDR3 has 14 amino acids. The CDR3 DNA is TGTGCCAGCTTTGTCCGGGACAGGGCGGAGACCCAGTACTTC. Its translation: CASFVRDRAETQYF. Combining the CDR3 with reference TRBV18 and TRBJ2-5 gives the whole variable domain NAGVMQNPRHLVRRRGQEARLRCSPMKGHSHVYWYRQLPEEGLKFMVYLQKENIIDESGMPKERFSAEFPKEGPSILRIQQVVRGDSAAYFCASFVRDRAETQYFGPGTRLLVL.

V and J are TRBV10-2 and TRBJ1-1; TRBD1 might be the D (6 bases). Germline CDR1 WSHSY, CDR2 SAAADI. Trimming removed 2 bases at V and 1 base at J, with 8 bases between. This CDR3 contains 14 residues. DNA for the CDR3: TGCGCCAGCAGTGAGACAGGGAGGAACACTGAAGCTTTCTTT. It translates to CASSETGRNTEAFF.

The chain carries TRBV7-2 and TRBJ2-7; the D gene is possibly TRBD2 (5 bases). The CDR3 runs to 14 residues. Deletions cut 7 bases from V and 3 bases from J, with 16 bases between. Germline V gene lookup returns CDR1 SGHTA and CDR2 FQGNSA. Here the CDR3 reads CASTPRSGYYEQYF. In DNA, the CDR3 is TGTGCCAGCACCCCCCGTTCGGGGTACTACGAGCAGTACTTC. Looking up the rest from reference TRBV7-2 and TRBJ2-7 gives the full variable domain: GAGVSQSPSNKVTEKGKDVELRCDPISGHTALYWYRQSLGQGLEFLIYFQGNSAPDKSGLPSDRFSAERTGGSVSTLTIQRTQQEDSAVYLCASTPRSGYYEQYFGPGTRLTVT.

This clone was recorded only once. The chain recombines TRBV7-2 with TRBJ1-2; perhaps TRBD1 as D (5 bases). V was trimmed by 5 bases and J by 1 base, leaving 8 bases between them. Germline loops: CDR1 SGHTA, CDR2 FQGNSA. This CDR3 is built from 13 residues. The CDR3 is CASSQQGNYGYTF. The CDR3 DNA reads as TGTGCCAGCAGCCAGCAGGGTAACTATGGCTACACCTTC.

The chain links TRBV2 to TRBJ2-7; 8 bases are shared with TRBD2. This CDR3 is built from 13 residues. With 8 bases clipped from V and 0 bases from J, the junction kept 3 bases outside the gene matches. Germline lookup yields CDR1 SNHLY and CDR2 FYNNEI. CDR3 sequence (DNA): TGTGCCAGCGGGCTAGCGGGCTCCTACGAGCAGTACTTC. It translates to CASGLAGSYEQYF.

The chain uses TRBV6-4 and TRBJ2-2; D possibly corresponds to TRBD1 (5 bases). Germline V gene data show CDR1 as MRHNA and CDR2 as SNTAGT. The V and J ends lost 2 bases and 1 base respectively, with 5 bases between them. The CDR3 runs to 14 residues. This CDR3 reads CASSDGQNTGELFF. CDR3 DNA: TGTGCCAGCAGTGACGGACAGAACACCGGGGAGCTGTTTTTT.

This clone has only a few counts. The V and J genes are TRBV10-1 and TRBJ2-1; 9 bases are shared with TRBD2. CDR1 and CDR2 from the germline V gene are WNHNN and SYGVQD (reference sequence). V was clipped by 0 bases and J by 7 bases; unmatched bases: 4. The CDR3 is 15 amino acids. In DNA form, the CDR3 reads TGCGCCAGCAGTGAGTCGCGGGGGGGCATTAATGAGCAGTTCTTC. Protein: CASSESRGGINEQFF.

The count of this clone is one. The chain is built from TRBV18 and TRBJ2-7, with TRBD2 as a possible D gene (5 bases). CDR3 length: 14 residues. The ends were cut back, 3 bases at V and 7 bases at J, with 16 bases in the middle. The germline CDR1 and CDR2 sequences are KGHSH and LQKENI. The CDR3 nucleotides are TGTGCCAGCTCACCTGCGGCCCAAGAGGGTGAGCAGTACTTC. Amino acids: CASSPAAQEGEQYF. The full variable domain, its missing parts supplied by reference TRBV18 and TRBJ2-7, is NAGVMQNPRHLVRRRGQEARLRCSPMKGHSHVYWYRQLPEEGLKFMVYLQKENIIDESGMPKERFSAEFPKEGPSILRIQQVVRGDSAAYFCASSPAAQEGEQYFGPGTRLTVT.

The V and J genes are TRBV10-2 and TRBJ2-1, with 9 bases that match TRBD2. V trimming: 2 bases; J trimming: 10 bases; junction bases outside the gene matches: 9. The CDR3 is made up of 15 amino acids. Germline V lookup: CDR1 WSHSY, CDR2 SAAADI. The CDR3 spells CASSETSGLPEEQFF. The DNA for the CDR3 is TGCGCCAGCAGTGAGACTAGCGGGTTGCCAGAGGAGCAGTTCTTC.

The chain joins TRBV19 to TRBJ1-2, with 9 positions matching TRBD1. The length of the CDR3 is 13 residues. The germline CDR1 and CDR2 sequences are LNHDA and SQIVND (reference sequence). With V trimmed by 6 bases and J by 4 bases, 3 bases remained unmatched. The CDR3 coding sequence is TGTGCCAGTAGATCGGACAGGGGCTATGGCTACACCTTC. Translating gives CASRSDRGYGYTF.

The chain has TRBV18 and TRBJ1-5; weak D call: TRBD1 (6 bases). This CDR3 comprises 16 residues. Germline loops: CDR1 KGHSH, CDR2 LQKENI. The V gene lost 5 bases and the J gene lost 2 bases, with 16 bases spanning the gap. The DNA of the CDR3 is TGTGCCAGCTCATCAGTAAGGACAGACGGCAATCAGCCCCAGCATTTT. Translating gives CASSSVRTDGNQPQHF.